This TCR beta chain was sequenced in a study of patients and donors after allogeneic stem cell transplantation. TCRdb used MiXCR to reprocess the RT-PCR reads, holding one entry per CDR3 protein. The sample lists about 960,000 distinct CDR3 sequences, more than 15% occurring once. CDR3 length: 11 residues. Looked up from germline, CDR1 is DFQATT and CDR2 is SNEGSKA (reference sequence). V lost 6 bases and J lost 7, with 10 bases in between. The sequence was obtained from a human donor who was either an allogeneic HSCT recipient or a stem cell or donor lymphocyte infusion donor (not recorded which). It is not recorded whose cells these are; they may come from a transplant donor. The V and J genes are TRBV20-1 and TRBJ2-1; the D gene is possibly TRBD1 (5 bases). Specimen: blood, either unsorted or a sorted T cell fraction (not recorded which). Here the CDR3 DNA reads TGCAGTGCCGAATCAGGGAATGAGCAGTTCTTC. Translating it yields CSAESGNEQFF.